The clone carrying this T cell receptor (beta chain) was seen a single time. The germline V gene encodes CDR1 KGHDR and CDR2 SFDVKD. This CDR3 has 14 amino acids. V dropped 0 bases and J dropped 4 bases, with 8 bases sitting between them. These data are taken from a study of blood T cell repertoires in COVID-19. Study-wide context: Sample material is recorded as cDNA or gDNA derived from T cells, B-cell-depleted T cells, or PBMCs.

As originally analysed: It was from reference gene primer amplification that nucleated cell counts were estimated. Produced via immunoSEQ multiplex PCR; TCRdb's table is partial and in-frame only. The V and J calls and clone size are taken from that table; D and trimming were inferred from the DNA. The sample lists about 250,000 clones; 80% to 90% were seen once. This clonotype originated in a man aged 40-50 years with active or convalescent COVID-19. The source material was peripheral blood. The chain recombines TRBV24-1 with TRBJ2-5; D is perhaps TRBD1 (5 bases). CDR3 protein: CATSDLVGAETQYF. In DNA form, the CDR3 reads TGTGCCACCAGTGATTTGGTAGGGGCAGAGACCCAGTACTTC.